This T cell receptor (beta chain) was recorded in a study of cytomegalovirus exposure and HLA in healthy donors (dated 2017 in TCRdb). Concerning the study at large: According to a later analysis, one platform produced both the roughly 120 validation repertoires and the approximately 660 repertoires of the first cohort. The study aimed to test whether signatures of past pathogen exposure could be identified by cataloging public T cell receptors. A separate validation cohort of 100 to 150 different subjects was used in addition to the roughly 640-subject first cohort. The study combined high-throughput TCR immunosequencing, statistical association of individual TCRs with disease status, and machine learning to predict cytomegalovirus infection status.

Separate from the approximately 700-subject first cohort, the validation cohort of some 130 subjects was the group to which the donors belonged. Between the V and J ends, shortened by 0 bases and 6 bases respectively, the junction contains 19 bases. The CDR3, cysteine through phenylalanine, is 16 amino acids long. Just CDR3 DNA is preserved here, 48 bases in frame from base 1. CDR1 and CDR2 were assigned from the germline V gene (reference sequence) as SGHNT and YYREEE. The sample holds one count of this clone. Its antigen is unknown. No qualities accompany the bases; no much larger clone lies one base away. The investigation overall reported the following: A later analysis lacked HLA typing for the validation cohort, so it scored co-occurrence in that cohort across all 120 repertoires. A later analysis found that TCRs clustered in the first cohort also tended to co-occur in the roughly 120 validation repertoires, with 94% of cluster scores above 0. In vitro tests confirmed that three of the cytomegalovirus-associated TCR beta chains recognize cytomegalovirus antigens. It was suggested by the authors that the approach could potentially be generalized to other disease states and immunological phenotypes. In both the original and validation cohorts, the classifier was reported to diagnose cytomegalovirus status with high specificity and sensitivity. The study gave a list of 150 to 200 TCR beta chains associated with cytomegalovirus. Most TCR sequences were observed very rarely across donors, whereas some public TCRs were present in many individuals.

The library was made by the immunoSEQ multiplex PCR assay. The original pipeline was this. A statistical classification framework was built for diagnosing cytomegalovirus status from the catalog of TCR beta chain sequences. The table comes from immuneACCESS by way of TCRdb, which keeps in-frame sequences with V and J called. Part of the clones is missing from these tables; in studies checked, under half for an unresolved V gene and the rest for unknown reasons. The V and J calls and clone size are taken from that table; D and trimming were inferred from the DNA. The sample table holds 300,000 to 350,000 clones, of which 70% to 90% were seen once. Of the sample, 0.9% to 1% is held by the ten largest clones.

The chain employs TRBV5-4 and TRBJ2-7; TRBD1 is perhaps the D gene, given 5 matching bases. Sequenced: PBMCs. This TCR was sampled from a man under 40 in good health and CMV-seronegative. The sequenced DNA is TGTGCCAGCAGCTTGGAAGGGCAGGGAAGGATTGGCGAGCAGTACTTC. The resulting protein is CASSLEGQGRIGEQYF. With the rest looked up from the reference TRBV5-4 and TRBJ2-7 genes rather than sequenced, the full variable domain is ETGVTQSPTHLIKTRGQQVTLRCSSQSGHNTVSWYQQALGQGPQFIFQYYREEENGRGNFPPRFSGLQFPNYSSELNVNALELDDSALYLCASSLEGQGRIGEQYFGPGTRLTVT.